The TCR beta chain described here comes from a study of graft-versus-host responses after intestinal transplantation. Turning to the study itself: Those transplanted obtained multivisceral, liver-intestinal, or isolated intestinal grafts. Every recipient had anti-thymocyte globulin induction and 2 to 4 years of tacrolimus plus steroids. Study-level results: GvH clones surfaced in recipient marrow, some emerging earlier in ileum or blood. Circulating GvH clones peaking coincided with falling HvG clones soon after transplant.

Per the germline V gene, CDR1 is SGDLS and CDR2 is YYNGEE. The CDR3 sequence is 14 residues long. With V trimmed by 0 bases and J by 4 bases, 1 base remained unmatched. About this clone: The antigen remains undetermined.

Using immunoSEQ multiplex PCR, the repertoire was profiled, and TCRdb retains in-frame clones only, with some absent. This table has about 93,000 clones, approximately 82% appearing once. The genes are TRBV9 and TRBJ2-5, with TRBD1 matching 9 bases. The sample consisted of unstimulated CD4+ T cells sorted from spleen or lymph node cells, taken before intestinal transplant. This clonotype was sampled from a human donor who received an intestinal transplant. CDR3 in DNA: TGTGCCAGCAGCGTAGTGGGACAGGGAGAGACCCAGTACTTC. Its translation: CASSVVGQGETQYF.